This T cell receptor beta chain stems from a study of cytomegalovirus exposure and HLA in healthy donors. A word on this clone: Antigen specificity is unknown.

Overall study results and limits: In a later analysis, TCR association rates varied by HLA locus: DRB1 most, HLA-C fewest. A later analysis reported that several of the most significant clusters appeared to be linked to common viral pathogens, among them Epstein-Barr virus. Most CMV-associated TCR beta chains appeared HLA-restricted in a later analysis.

The PCR used 60 Vbeta and 13 Jbeta primers. This table comes from immunoSEQ multiplex PCR, and its TCRdb copy is limited to in-frame clones, with some not included. The table has 150,000 or so clones, about three quarters seen once. From germline, CDR1 is SNHLY and CDR2 FYNNEI. J gave up 4 bases and V 6 bases, and 5 bases lay outside the gene matches. The CDR3 is 13 amino acids. The chain links TRBV2 to TRBJ1-1, with TRBD1 matching over 7 bases. The sample comprised PBMCs. The sequence came from a male donor in good health and CMV-seronegative. This CDR3 reads CASRKEGATEAFF. In nucleotides, the CDR3 is TGTGCCAGCAGAAAGGAGGGGGCCACTGAAGCTTTCTTT.